This TCR beta chain emerged from a study of blood T cell repertoires in COVID-19. The assay was immunoSEQ multiplex PCR, and TCRdb's table has in-frame clones only and misses some. The profile shows 150,000 to 200,000 clones, around 77% of them singletons. Trimming cost V 6 bases and J 7 bases, with 19 bases left between them. CDR3 length: 14 amino acids. Germline loops: CDR1 MDHEN, CDR2 SYDVKM. Sequencing used peripheral blood. The chain couples TRBV28 to TRBJ2-7; the D gene is possibly TRBD1 (6 bases). This sequence originates from a man between 60 and 70 years old with active or convalescent COVID-19. In DNA form, the CDR3 reads TGTGCCAGCAGCCCCCCTTTTAGGGGGATTGAGCAGTACTTC. This encodes CASSPPFRGIEQYF.